The 17 T cell receptor beta chains below all came from one sample that was sequenced in a study of T cell repertoires in cytomegalovirus infection. Their antigens are not known. TCRdb re-called the reads with MiXCR, one entry per CDR3 protein. The data show approximately 730,000 distinct CDR3 sequences, with around 30% seen just once and roughly 18% held by the top ten. Sequencing used cultured PBMCs, obtained from culture after CMV antigen stimulation. Source of these receptors: a human donor in good health (CMV status not recorded). Some clones in this sample may be carry-over from other donors' samples.

This clonotype has only a few counts. The chain joins TRBV19 to TRBJ2-5; D tentatively reads TRBD1 or TRBD2 (6 bases each). Germline CDR1 LNHDA, CDR2 SQIVND (reference sequence). V was shortened by 1 base and J by 5 bases, with 17 bases between the two germline ends. The CDR3 runs to 16 residues. CDR3: CASSIGGRGPRETQYF. CDR3 DNA sequence: TGTGCCAGTAGTATAGGGGGTCGGGGGCCCCGGGAGACCCAGTACTTC.

This clonotype was seen a few times. The chain joins TRBV18 to TRBJ2-7; 8 positions agree with TRBD1. CDR3 length equals 14 residues. CDR1 is KGHSH and CDR2 is LQKENI in the germline V gene. J gave up 5 bases and V 6 bases, and 9 bases lay outside the gene matches. The CDR3 loop reads CASSLSGQEDEQYF. The CDR3 nucleotides are TGTGCCAGCTCCCTTTCGGGACAGGAAGACGAGCAGTACTTC.

The chain couples TRBV18 to TRBJ2-1; D gene ambiguous. CDR1 KGHSH and CDR2 LQKENI come from the germline V gene. The CDR3 runs to 16 residues. The V end was cut by 3 bases, the J end by 1 base, with 13 bases between. CDR3 DNA sequence: TGTGCCAGCTCACCCCAAACCCCGGCTTCCTACAATGAGCAGTTCTTC. Translated: CASSPQTPASYNEQFF.

A few counts support this clonotype. The J gene is TRBJ1-2, the V gene TRBV20-1; tentative D call: TRBD1 (5 bases). The CDR3 extends over 13 amino acids. CDR1 and CDR2 (germline): DFQATT, SNEGSKA (reference sequence). V lost 2 bases and J lost 3, with 10 bases in between. This CDR3 is CSARRGNDYGYTF. The CDR3 DNA is TGCAGTGCTAGACGGGGGAATGACTATGGCTACACCTTC.

This clonotype has just a few counts. This sequence joins TRBV7-2 and TRBJ2-2; D is unresolved. The CDR3 consists of 15 residues. V lost 1 base to trimming and J lost 2 bases, with 8 bases between them. Germline loops: CDR1 SGHTA, CDR2 FQGNSA. CDR3 sequence reads: CASSLVSTNTGELFF. CDR3 coding DNA: TGTGCCAGCAGCTTAGTCTCGACAAACACCGGGGAGCTGTTTTTT.

The chain links TRBV18 to TRBJ1-6; 9 positions match TRBD1. Germline V gene data show CDR1 as KGHSH and CDR2 as LQKENI. The CDR3 spans 15 residues. The J segment lost 7 bases and the V segment lost 3 bases, leaving 4 bases of the junction unmatched. In DNA form, the CDR3 reads TGTGCCAGCTCACCCCGACAGGGGGAGAATTCACCCCTCCACTTT. Protein: CASSPRQGENSPLHF.

This chain uses TRBV2 with TRBJ2-7; 8 bases agree with TRBD1. CDR1 is SNHLY, CDR2 FYNNEI, per germline. The CDR3 totals 13 residues. The junction had 7 bases not matched to a gene; V was cut back by 6 bases and J by 6 bases. CDR3 DNA sequence: TGTGCCAGCAGAACCCAGGGGGCCGGCGAGCAGTACTTC. Amino acids: CASRTQGAGEQYF.

The V and J genes are TRBV6-2 or TRBV6-3 and TRBJ2-7; 9 bases map to TRBD1. The CDR3 covers 14 residues. V lost 2 bases and J lost 3; bases outside the gene matches: 2. From germline, CDR1 is MNHEY and CDR2 SVGEGT. CDR3 loop: CASSYTDRGYEQYF. In DNA, the CDR3 is TGTGCCAGCAGTTACACGGACAGGGGCTACGAGCAGTACTTC.

The V call is TRBV7-2, the J call TRBJ2-7; 9 bases align to TRBD2. The CDR3 has 14 residues. Per germline, CDR1 SGHTA and CDR2 FQGNSA. The V and J ends lost 5 bases and 3 bases, in that order; junction bases with no gene match: 5. The CDR3 region is CASSRLAGLYEQYF. The CDR3 region has the DNA TGTGCCAGCAGCAGGCTAGCGGGGCTCTACGAGCAGTACTTC.

V gene TRBV3-1 combines with J gene TRBJ1-1; D perhaps matches TRBD1 (5 bases). The CDR3 spans 12 residues. Germline loops: CDR1 LGHDT, CDR2 YNNKEL (reference sequence). V dropped 6 bases and J dropped 3 bases, with 8 bases sitting between them. The DNA for the CDR3 is TGTGCCAGCAGGGGGCTGGACACTGAAGCTTTCTTT. This encodes CASRGLDTEAFF.

The V gene is TRBV5-8, the J gene TRBJ1-5; D gene ambiguous. V was clipped by 2 bases and J by 4 bases, with 13 bases between them. The CDR3 runs 15 residues. Germline assignment: CDR1 SGHTS and CDR2 YDEGEE. The CDR3: CASSFLGRLNQPQHF. Here the CDR3 DNA reads TGTGCCAGCAGCTTCCTGGGTAGGCTAAATCAGCCCCAGCATTTT.

The chain recombines TRBV10-3 with TRBJ1-2, with a weak D call TRBD1 (6 bases). There are 14 residues in the CDR3. Germline CDR1 is ENHRY and CDR2 is SYGVKD. V lost 3 bases and J 2 bases, leaving 10 bases between the germline ends. CDR3 sequence reads: CAISESGQNYGYTF. The CDR3, as DNA: TGTGCCATCAGTGAATCAGGACAGAACTATGGCTACACCTTC.

The V gene is TRBV28, the J gene TRBJ2-6; D uncertain. V lost 10 bases and J lost 4, with 14 bases in between. This CDR3 has 14 residues. Germline CDR1 reads MDHEN; CDR2 reads SYDVKM. The CDR3 nucleotides are TGTGCCACCCATGTGTCGATGGGGGCCAACGTCCTGACTTTC. Residues: CATHVSMGANVLTF.

This sequence joins TRBV19 and TRBJ2-2; unclear D gene. The V end lost 3 bases, the J end lost 6 bases, and 5 bases lay between the germline ends. The CDR3 is 12 amino acids. CDR1 is LNHDA, CDR2 SQIVND, per germline (reference sequence). The CDR3: CASSILPGELFF. DNA for the CDR3: TGTGCCAGTAGTATTTTGCCCGGGGAGCTGTTTTTT.

The V gene is TRBV3-1, the J gene TRBJ2-5; possibly TRBD2 for D (6 bases). The CDR3 is made up of 15 amino acids. Trimming took off 0 bases at V and 6 bases at J, with 14 bases between the two ends. Per germline, CDR1 LGHDT and CDR2 YNNKEL (reference sequence). CDR3 DNA: TGTGCCAGCAGCCAAGATGACCCTGGAGGGCAGACCCAGTACTTC. Its protein product is CASSQDDPGGQTQYF.

The J gene is TRBJ2-7, the V gene TRBV6-1; perhaps TRBD1 as D (6 bases). This CDR3 has 15 residues. Trimming cost V 5 bases and J 1 base, with 15 bases left between them. CDR1 is MNHNS and CDR2 is SASEGT in the germline V gene. CDR3 region: CASSTRQAPSYEQYF. The CDR3 nucleotides read TGTGCCAGCAGTACCCGACAGGCGCCGTCCTACGAGCAGTACTTC.

The CDR3 protein is CASSLDYNTGELFF. Here the CDR3 DNA reads TGTGCCAGCAGCTTAGACTACAACACCGGGGAGCTGTTTTTT. The V call is TRBV7-2, the J call TRBJ2-2, with no clear D. Per the germline V gene, CDR1 is SGHTA and CDR2 is FQGNSA. The V end was cut by 1 base, the J end by 2 bases, with 5 bases between. This CDR3 is built from 14 residues.